The text below deals with one T cell receptor (beta chain). No antigen is known for it. No much larger clone exists at a distance of one base, and base qualities are not known. This sample is part of a study of T cell repertoires in cytomegalovirus infection (dated by TCRdb to the late 2010s). Study-level background: Alongside well-studied HLA-B-restricted epitopes, the peptide stimulations were aimed at recently identified HLA-C-restricted CMV epitopes, whose presentation resists viral immunomodulation. Donor HLA type was relevant to the analysis, because carriage of CMV infection together with the matching HLA type was indicated by public TCR beta signatures.

The intended sense of this specimen's treatment or condition label: in vitro stimulation with specific CMV peptide epitopes to enrich CMV-specific T cells. Here is what the overall study found, with its caveats: The ex vivo response was dominated by HLA-C-restricted CMV-specific TCR beta clonotypes, which also provided the single most frequent clonotype in two of eight donors. In both this cohort and an independent cohort of some 370 donors, the cumulative frequency of public TCR beta family members distinguished carriers of CMV infection plus the relevant HLA type.

Reading the germline V gene gives CDR1 MNHNS and CDR2 SASEGT. The CDR3 holds 15 amino acids from the cysteine to the phenylalanine. The kept DNA is CDR3 alone, 45 bases in frame from the first base. V is cut back by 10 bases and J by 0 bases, with 10 bases in the junction unmatched. The sample was run on an Illumina HiSeq 1500. The public sequencing data were trimmed at Q25 with fastp and processed into clonotypes with MiXCR by TCRdb, which kept only in-frame beta chains. CDR3 protein sequences are deduplicated, and each keeps its most common genes and DNA. This sample comprises about 480,000 distinct CDR3 sequences, 30% to 40% of them detected only once. The ten largest clones capture about a sixth of the sample.

The receptor chain draws on TRBV6-1 and TRBJ2-3; 7 nucleotides in the junction match TRBD2. The material was cultured PBMCs, obtained from culture after CMV antigen stimulation. This receptor was taken from a human donor in good health (CMV status not recorded). Some clones in this sample may be carry-over from other donors' samples. The encoded CDR3 is CATGGEGLSTDTQYF. The nucleotide sequence reads as follows: TGTGCCACGGGGGGAGAGGGCCTAAGCACAGATACGCAGTATTTT.